These 12 T cell receptor beta chains were sequenced from one sample in a study of blood T cells in healthy people across ages. The use of a sample-barcoded 5' primer and a J-beta primer mix characterized a second PCR of about 6 to 11 cycles. Each CDR3 protein gets one entry after TCRdb re-called the 5' RACE reads with MiXCR. Found here are 600,000 to 900,000 distinct CDR3 sequences, 25% to 30% of them singletons; the top ten hold 3%. The sample was also linked to a second study, of T cells of mothers and their children.

Sequences were obtained from blood. The source of these receptors is a boy between 10 and 17 years old in good health.

The rearrangement joins TRBV7-6 to TRBJ2-3, with D possibly matching TRBD1 (5 bases). V was clipped by 1 base and J by 2 bases, with 13 bases between them. CDR1 SGHVS and CDR2 FNYEAQ come from the germline V gene. The CDR3 is made up of 16 amino acids. CDR3 DNA sequence: TGTGCCAGCAGCTTAGGGTATGGGGCTGACACAGATACGCAGTATTTT. Residues: CASSLGYGADTDTQYF.

The table lists this clonotype with a few counts. V and J are TRBV6-2 or TRBV6-3 and TRBJ1-2; D gene ambiguous. V gave up 4 bases and J gave up 3 bases, with 9 bases separating them. Germline CDR1 and CDR2: MNHEY and SVGEGT. The CDR3 is made up of 13 amino acids. The CDR3: CASSSSTDYGYTF. The CDR3 nucleotides read TGTGCCAGCAGTTCCTCGACGGACTATGGCTACACCTTC.

This clonotype was recorded a few times. In nucleotides, the CDR3 is TGCAGCGCGTCCAACACTGAAGCTTTCTTT. Protein: CSASNTEAFF. The chain carries TRBV29-1 and TRBJ1-1; no clear D. Trimming pared 7 bases from V and 2 bases from J, leaving 5 bases between. This CDR3 comprises 10 residues. Germline lookup yields CDR1 SQVTM and CDR2 ANQGSEA.

This clonotype was observed a handful of times. A junction end diverges from the germline sequence, so it may reflect a read error. The chain couples TRBV6-2 or TRBV6-3 to TRBJ1-1; perhaps TRBD1 as D (6 bases). Germline CDR1 reads MNHEY; CDR2 reads SVGEGT. The CDR3 consists of 16 residues. Here the CDR3 DNA reads TGTGCCAACAGTCCCCGGGACACAATACCGAACACTGAAGTTTTCTTT. This sequence encodes CANSPRDTIPNTEVFF.

This clonotype was detected only a few times. The chain links TRBV20-1 to TRBJ2-7; D is possibly TRBD1 (6 bases). V lost 4 bases to trimming and J lost 2 bases, with 18 bases between them. This CDR3 spans 15 amino acids. Looked up from germline, CDR1 is DFQATT and CDR2 is SNEGSKA (reference sequence). Here the CDR3 reads CSATLQGLPPYEQYF. DNA of the CDR3: TGCAGTGCTACTTTACAGGGTCTACCCCCCTACGAGCAGTACTTC.

Comments on this clonotype: One end of the junction does not line up with germline, which may come from a read error. CDR3 sequence: CASSQENQRGKETQHF. The CDR3 DNA sequence: TGTGCCAGCAGCCAAGAAAACCAGCGGGGGAAAGAGACCCAGCACTTC. The chain couples TRBV4-2 to TRBJ2-5, with 8 bases lining up with TRBD2. This CDR3 has 16 residues. Germline assignment: CDR1 LGHNA and CDR2 YNFKEQ.

This clonotype was detected only a few times. V is TRBV20-1 and J is TRBJ2-2; D call uncertain. This CDR3 spans 12 amino acids. Trimming shortened V by 3 bases and J by 7 bases, and 9 bases separated the two germline ends. The germline V gene has CDR1 DFQATT and CDR2 SNEGSKA (reference sequence). The CDR3 loop is CSASSGYGELFF. The CDR3 bases are TGCAGTGCTAGTTCTGGGTACGGGGAGCTGTTTTTT.

The V and J genes are TRBV7-9 and TRBJ2-4; D possibly corresponds to TRBD2 (6 bases). The V end lost 5 bases, the J end lost 6 bases, and 14 bases lay between the germline ends. Germline CDR1 reads SEHNR; CDR2 reads FQNEAQ (reference sequence). The CDR3 has 14 amino acids. The chain's CDR3 is CASSPRDGGNIQYF. CDR3 bases: TGTGCCAGCAGCCCCCGGGACGGGGGAAACATTCAGTACTTC.

This rearrangement joins TRBV3-1 to TRBJ2-4; D is undetermined. Germline-derived CDR1 and CDR2 are LGHDT and YNNKEL (reference sequence). V dropped 0 bases and J dropped 0 bases, with 6 bases sitting between them. The CDR3 is made up of 15 amino acids. The CDR3 spells CASSQESLAKNIQYF. The CDR3 nucleotides read TGTGCCAGCAGCCAAGAAAGTCTAGCCAAAAACATTCAGTACTTC.

This chain uses TRBV20-1 with TRBJ1-5; 12 positions agree with TRBD1. V trimming: 1 base; J trimming: 6 bases; junction bases outside the gene matches: 7. Germline V lookup: CDR1 DFQATT, CDR2 SNEGSKA (reference sequence). This CDR3 contains 16 residues. The CDR3 DNA reads as TGCAGTGCTAGAGGGAAAGGGACAGGGGGCCCTCAGCCCCAGCATTTT. Translating it yields CSARGKGTGGPQPQHF.

This clonotype was counted a few times. The chain has TRBV9 and TRBJ2-5; D possibly corresponds to TRBD1 (5 bases). This CDR3 has 15 amino acids. Trimming took off 1 base at V and 2 bases at J, with 12 bases between the two ends. CDR1 and CDR2 from the germline V gene are SGDLS and YYNGEE. This chain's CDR3 is CASSVSQGQQETQYF. For the CDR3, the DNA is TGTGCCAGCAGCGTAAGTCAGGGCCAACAAGAGACCCAGTACTTC. Full variable domain (missing parts from reference TRBV9 and TRBJ2-5): DSGVTQTPKHLITATGQRVTLRCSPRSGDLSVYWYQQSLDQGLQFLIQYYNGEERAKGNILERFSAQQFPDLHSELNLSSLELGDSALYFCASSVSQGQQETQYFGPGTRLLVL.

This clonotype was counted between two and nine times. The gene calls are TRBV30 and TRBJ2-2; 8 positions agree with TRBD1. Germline assignment: CDR1 GTSNPN and CDR2 SVGIG (reference sequence). J lost 4 bases, V lost 1 base, and 8 bases had no gene match. This CDR3 has 16 residues. The DNA for the CDR3 is TGTGCCTGGAGTGACCGACAGGGGCACTTCACCGGGGAGCTGTTTTTT. Translating gives CAWSDRQGHFTGELFF. The full variable domain, its missing parts supplied by reference TRBV30 and TRBJ2-2, is SQTIHQWPATLVQPVGSPLSLECTVEGTSNPNLYWYRQAAGRGLQLLFYSVGIGQISSEVPQNLSASRPQDRQFILSSKKLLLSDSGFYLCAWSDRQGHFTGELFFGEGSRLTVL.